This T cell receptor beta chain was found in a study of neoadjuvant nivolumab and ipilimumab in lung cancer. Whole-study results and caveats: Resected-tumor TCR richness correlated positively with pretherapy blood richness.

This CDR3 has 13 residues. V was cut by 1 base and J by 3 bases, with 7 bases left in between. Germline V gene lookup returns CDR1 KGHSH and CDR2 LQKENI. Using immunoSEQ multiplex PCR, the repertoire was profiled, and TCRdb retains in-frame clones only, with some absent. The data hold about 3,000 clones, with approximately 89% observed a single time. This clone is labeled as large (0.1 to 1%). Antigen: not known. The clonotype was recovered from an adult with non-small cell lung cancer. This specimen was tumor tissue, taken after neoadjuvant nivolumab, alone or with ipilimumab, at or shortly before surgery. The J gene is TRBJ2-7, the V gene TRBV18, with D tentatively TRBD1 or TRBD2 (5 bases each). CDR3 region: CASSPRDLYEQYF. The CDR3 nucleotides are TGTGCCAGCTCACCACGGGACCTCTACGAGCAGTACTTC.